Each of the 14 T cell receptor beta chains below was sequenced from the same sample in a study of identical twins. One entry per CDR3 protein, called by TCRdb with MiXCR from the 5' RACE reads. The sample has around 250,000 distinct CDR3 sequences; 6.5% are singletons. This sample also appeared in a second study, on T cells expressing NK-cell markers.

The sequenced sample was CD8+ T cells sorted from blood. The receptors come from a woman under 30 in good health.

The chain recombines TRBV7-3 with TRBJ2-7; D is perhaps TRBD2 (6 bases). Trimming cost V 5 bases and J 3 bases, with 14 bases left between them. Germline V CDR1 and CDR2: SGHTA, FQGTGA. This CDR3 is built from 14 residues. This chain's CDR3 is CASSKQPGDYEQYF. The CDR3 DNA follows: TGTGCCAGCAGCAAGCAACCGGGGGACTACGAGCAGTACTTC.

The chain links TRBV4-3 to TRBJ2-2; D not resolved. Trimming removed 4 bases from V and 10 bases from J, with 16 bases in between. This CDR3 has 14 amino acids. CDR1 and CDR2 from the germline V gene are LGHNA and YSLEER. CDR3 in amino acids: CASSRRMGIEELFF. CDR3 in DNA: TGCGCCAGCAGCCGAAGGATGGGGATCGAGGAGCTGTTTTTT.

Ten or more counts support this clonotype. The chain uses TRBV7-8 and TRBJ2-2, with D perhaps matching TRBD1 or TRBD2 (5 bases each). V gave up 5 bases and J gave up 0 bases, with 16 bases separating them. The germline CDR1 and CDR2 sequences are SGHVS and FQNEAQ. CDR3 length: 17 residues. In DNA, the CDR3 is TGTGCCAGCAGCGTGGGTTCCGGGACGGCGAACACCGGGGAGCTGTTTTTT. Translated, it gives CASSVGSGTANTGELFF.

This clonotype was seen a handful of times. This chain uses TRBV4-3 with TRBJ2-3; D is undetermined. V was pared by 0 bases and J by 3 bases, with 22 bases between. The CDR3 spans 19 residues. Germline lookup yields CDR1 LGHNA and CDR2 YSLEER. The CDR3 sequence is CASSQDYSKLVLWTDTQYF. CDR3 in DNA: TGCGCCAGCAGCCAAGATTACTCGAAATTGGTCCTTTGGACAGATACGCAGTATTTT.

This clonotype was recorded many times. The rearrangement joins TRBV15 to TRBJ2-1, with no clear D. The V and J ends lost 3 bases and 7 bases respectively, with 22 bases between them. This CDR3 is built from 17 residues. The germline gives CDR1 LNHNV, CDR2 YYDKDF (reference sequence). The DNA of the CDR3 is TGTGCCACCAGCAGCTCCCTCCGGGCCCTGGGTTGGAATGAGCAGTTCTTC. Its protein is CATSSSLRALGWNEQFF.

The chain carries TRBV6-2 or TRBV6-3 and TRBJ1-1; D not certain. CDR1 is MNHEY and CDR2 is SVGEGT in the germline V gene. Trimming shortened V by 4 bases and J by 4 bases, and 10 bases separated the two germline ends. CDR3 length: 13 residues. The CDR3 loop reads CASSLITGTEAFF. The CDR3 DNA reads as TGTGCCAGCAGTTTAATAACGGGCACTGAAGCTTTCTTT.

The rearrangement joins TRBV21-1 to TRBJ2-1; the table's D call TRBD2 went unverified against the DNA. TRBV21-1 is a pseudogene. This CDR3 contains 17 residues. This CDR3 is CASSKGHLAGPNNEQFF. Here the CDR3 DNA reads TGTGCCAGCAGCAAAGGTCACCTAGCGGGGCCTAACAATGAGCAGTTCTTC.

In DNA, the CDR3 is TGTGCCAGCAGCCAGGCCCGGGGCAGTGGAGCTAACTATGGCTACACCTTC. This sequence encodes CASSQARGSGANYGYTF. J is TRBJ1-2 and V is TRBV4-2; possibly TRBD1 for D (5 bases). This CDR3 comprises 17 residues. Germline V gene sequence: CDR1 LGHNA, CDR2 YNFKEQ. Trimming removed 3 bases at V and 0 bases at J, with 17 bases between.

This clonotype has just a few counts. V is TRBV12-3 or TRBV12-4 and J is TRBJ1-2, with D perhaps matching TRBD1 (5 bases). The CDR3 runs to 15 residues. V lost 5 bases and J lost 7, with 20 bases in between. The CDR3, as DNA: TGTGCCAGCAGTGCGGGGGACCCCGCGTGGGGTGGCTACACCTTC. Protein sequence: CASSAGDPAWGGYTF.

The chain is built from TRBV4-1 and TRBJ2-7; the match to TRBD2 covers 7 bases. This CDR3 spans 14 amino acids. Germline V lookup: CDR1 MGHRA, CDR2 YSYEKL. The ends lost 4 bases at V and 2 bases at J; junction bases unmatched: 5. The CDR3 DNA reads as TGCGCCAGCAGCCCCAGCGGGGACCCCTACGAGCAGTACTTC. It encodes CASSPSGDPYEQYF.

The V gene is TRBV6-5, the J gene TRBJ2-5, with 8 bases identical to TRBD1. This CDR3 is 13 amino acids long. Germline V CDR1 and CDR2: MNHEY, SVGAGI. V shed 4 bases and J 5 bases; nucleotides not matched to a gene: 3. The DNA of the CDR3 is TGTGCCAGCAGTTGGACAGGGCTGGAGACCCAGTACTTC. This gives the protein CASSWTGLETQYF.

In this sample, this clonotype turned up many times. The chain links TRBV28 to TRBJ2-2; 7 bases match TRBD1. Germline V gene lookup returns CDR1 MDHEN and CDR2 SYDVKM. The V and J ends lost 8 bases and 3 bases, in that order; junction bases with no gene match: 9. The CDR3 runs to 15 residues. The CDR3 loop reads CASCKGQIHTGELFF. CDR3 in DNA: TGTGCCAGCTGTAAGGGACAGATCCACACCGGGGAGCTGTTTTTT.

This clonotype has a handful of counts. The V call is TRBV12-3 or TRBV12-4, the J call TRBJ1-1; a possible D gene is TRBD1 (5 bases). V lost 2 bases and J lost 11, with 21 bases in between. The CDR3 is 15 amino acids. CDR3 coding DNA: TGTGCCAGCAGTTTAAGGACGGAGCCGCTTTGGGGGGCTTTCTTT. Its translation is CASSLRTEPLWGAFF.

This clonotype was seen ten or more times. V and J are TRBV27 and TRBJ1-2; D remains unclear. Trimming stripped 3 bases from V and 5 bases from J, with 10 bases between. The CDR3 is 13 residues long. Germline CDR1 reads MNHEY; CDR2 reads SMNVEV (reference sequence). The CDR3 sequence: CASSFPGAYGYTF. CDR3 in DNA: TGTGCCAGCAGTTTTCCAGGAGCGTATGGCTACACCTTC.